The next 26 T cell receptor beta chains were all read from a single sample in a study of shared clonotypes between healthy human individuals. CD45RO-negative cells were positively selected for CCR7, leaving out terminally differentiated effector memory CD45RA+ cells. TCRdb's copy holds only in-frame clones and misses some; the assay was immunoSEQ multiplex PCR. The profile shows about 2.2 million clones, roughly 93% of them singletons. Sequencing was performed on naive CD8+ T cells from PBMCs. The receptors shown here come from a man younger than 30 in good health. Some clones in this sample may be carry-over from other donors' samples.

This clone was found once. V gene TRBV4-3 combines with J gene TRBJ2-7, with 7 bases that match TRBD1. The V gene's germline CDR1 is LGHNA and CDR2 YSLEER. V was clipped by 3 bases and J by 1 base; unmatched bases: 12. This CDR3 region has 17 residues. CDR3 residues: CASSHLWDSPRSYEQYF. CDR3 bases: TGCGCCAGCAGCCACCTCTGGGACAGTCCTAGGTCCTACGAGCAGTACTTC.

This clone showed up just a few times. Distinct nucleotide sequences in the sample also encode this CDR3. The chain uses TRBV5-4 and TRBJ1-1; no clear D. V dropped 3 bases and J dropped 4 bases, with 7 bases sitting between them. There are 12 residues in the CDR3. Germline V CDR1 and CDR2: SGHNT, YYREEE (reference sequence). CDR3 nucleotides: TGTGCCAGCAGCTGGGGAGGCACTGAAGCTTTCTTT. Translating it yields CASSWGGTEAFF.

The chain recombines TRBV29-1 with TRBJ2-1, with 12 bases aligning to TRBD2. The V and J ends lost 6 bases and 1 base, in that order; junction bases with no gene match: 4. The CDR3 loop spans 15 amino acids. Germline values: CDR1 SQVTM, CDR2 ANQGSEA. This CDR3 reads CSVRTSGNSYNEQFF. CDR3 in DNA: TGCAGCGTCCGGACTAGCGGGAATTCCTACAATGAGCAGTTCTTC.

The chain is built from TRBV27 and TRBJ1-1; possible D gene TRBD1, 6 bases. CDR3 length: 15 residues. Looked up from germline, CDR1 is MNHEY and CDR2 is SMNVEV (reference sequence). Trimming took off 2 bases at V and 5 bases at J, with 15 bases between the two ends. DNA of the CDR3: TGTGCCAGCAGTTTAGGCAGGGGCGCGGGAACTGAAGCTTTCTTT. Its translation: CASSLGRGAGTEAFF.

The count of this clone is one. This chain uses TRBV7-9 with TRBJ2-7; 8 bases line up with TRBD2. This CDR3 has 14 amino acids. V lost 4 bases and J lost 7; bases outside the gene matches: 9. Germline CDR1 is SEHNR and CDR2 is FQNEAQ (reference sequence). CDR3 amino acids: CASSSRAGVGEQYF. CDR3 nucleotide sequence: TGTGCCAGCAGCTCCCGAGCGGGAGTGGGAGAGCAGTACTTC.

The V and J genes are TRBV28 and TRBJ1-1; the D is unclear. The length of the CDR3 is 14 residues. V was clipped by 5 bases and J by 5 bases, with 15 bases between them. Germline CDR1 reads MDHEN; CDR2 reads SYDVKM. The CDR3: CASSLGPARTEAFF. The CDR3 nucleotides read TGTGCCAGCAGTCTCGGCCCGGCGAGGACTGAAGCTTTCTTT.

A note on this clone: The same CDR3 is also encoded by other DNA sequences in this sample. The chain combines TRBV19 with TRBJ1-1, with D uncertain. The CDR3 runs 12 residues. V was shortened by 6 bases and J by 2 bases, with 7 bases between the two germline ends. Germline V gene lookup returns CDR1 LNHDA and CDR2 SQIVND (reference sequence). For the CDR3, the DNA is TGTGCCAGTAGGCTGGGAAACACTGAAGCTTTCTTT. Protein product: CASRLGNTEAFF.

The rearrangement joins TRBV7-8 to TRBJ1-2; tentative D call: TRBD1 (6 bases). Germline loops: CDR1 SGHVS, CDR2 FQNEAQ. The CDR3 consists of 14 residues. V lost 1 base to trimming and J lost 7 bases, with 13 bases between them. The CDR3 sequence is CASSLVSGVRGYTF. In DNA form, the CDR3 reads TGTGCCAGCAGCTTAGTGTCAGGGGTGCGTGGCTACACCTTC.

The rearrangement uses TRBV27 and TRBJ2-1, with 14 bases aligning to TRBD2. Germline V gene lookup returns CDR1 MNHEY and CDR2 SMNVEV (reference sequence). The CDR3 runs 16 residues. The V segment lost 4 bases and the J segment 8 bases; nucleotides outside the gene matches: 7. CDR3 sequence (DNA): TGTGCCAGCAGTTGGACTAGCGGGAGGACCGACGATGAGCAGTTCTTC. This encodes CASSWTSGRTDDEQFF.

The rearrangement joins TRBV10-3 to TRBJ2-1, with 9 bases fitting TRBD2. The germline CDR1 and CDR2 sequences are ENHRY and SYGVKD. V gave up 8 bases and J gave up 0 bases; unmatched junction bases: 11. The CDR3 runs 17 residues. This chain's CDR3 is CAIALSGGTLSYNEQFF. The CDR3 DNA is TGTGCCATCGCTCTCAGCGGGGGGACCCTCTCCTACAATGAGCAGTTCTTC.

This clone was seen more than once but under ten times. In the same sample, other DNA sequences code for this CDR3. V usage is TRBV9 and J usage is TRBJ2-3; D unresolved. The CDR3 sequence is 13 residues long. The germline V gene has CDR1 SGDLS and CDR2 YYNGEE. V lost 0 bases and J 3 bases, leaving 5 bases between the germline ends. The CDR3 region is CASSVARTDTQYF. The CDR3 region has the DNA TGTGCCAGCAGCGTAGCTAGGACAGATACGCAGTATTTT.

The chain employs TRBV4-1 and TRBJ2-1, with D possibly being TRBD2 (6 bases). The V gene's germline CDR1 is MGHRA and CDR2 YSYEKL. This CDR3 is built from 15 residues. Trimming pared 1 base from V and 7 bases from J, leaving 14 bases between. CDR3: CASSQGSGTSNEQFF. The CDR3 DNA is TGCGCCAGCAGCCAAGGGTCCGGGACTTCTAATGAGCAGTTCTTC.

The chain combines TRBV6-6 with TRBJ2-1; 10 bases agree with TRBD2. The CDR3 is made up of 14 amino acids. V shed 5 bases and J 3 bases; nucleotides not matched to a gene: 1. Germline CDR1 MNHNY, CDR2 SVGAGI (reference sequence). The DNA for the CDR3 is TGTGCCAGCAGTCGGACTAGCGGCTACAATGAGCAGTTCTTC. It yields the protein CASSRTSGYNEQFF.

This rearrangement joins TRBV15 to TRBJ2-7; D possibly corresponds to TRBD1 (5 bases). Trimming cost V 2 bases and J 6 bases, with 11 bases left between them. From germline, CDR1 is LNHNV and CDR2 YYDKDF (reference sequence). This CDR3 is built from 13 residues. Here the CDR3 DNA reads TGTGCCACCAGCAGACCTGGGGCTGGCGAGCAGTACTTC. Its translation: CATSRPGAGEQYF.

This clone has at least ten counts. This sequence joins TRBV9 and TRBJ2-5, with D perhaps assigned TRBD1 or TRBD2 (5 bases each). Germline CDR1 reads SGDLS; CDR2 reads YYNGEE. The CDR3 has 14 residues. V was shortened by 4 bases and J by 5 bases, with 15 bases between the two germline ends. The CDR3 nucleotides are TGTGCCAGCAGCCCCCAGGGAGTTAGGGAGACCCAGTACTTC. Encoded protein: CASSPQGVRETQYF. The full variable domain, completed using reference TRBV9 and TRBJ2-5, is DSGVTQTPKHLITATGQRVTLRCSPRSGDLSVYWYQQSLDQGLQFLIQYYNGEERAKGNILERFSAQQFPDLHSELNLSSLELGDSALYFCASSPQGVRETQYFGPGTRLLVL.

This chain links TRBV19 with TRBJ2-3; TRBD2 aligns across 7 bases. The V gene's germline CDR1 is LNHDA and CDR2 SQIVND (reference sequence). The CDR3 loop spans 20 amino acids. V was pared by 5 bases and J by 4 bases, with 24 bases of the junction left unmatched. CDR3 in DNA: TGTGCCAGTAGTCTGACGTTGGGCGGGAGCGGTTTCATTCGCGCAGATACGCAGTATTTT. Its translation is CASSLTLGGSGFIRADTQYF.

This clone was observed a single time. The rearrangement uses TRBV2 and TRBJ2-1; TRBD1 agrees at 7 bases. Per the germline V gene, CDR1 is SNHLY and CDR2 is FYNNEI. This CDR3 has 16 residues. The trim removed 2 bases at V and 5 bases at J, leaving 9 bases unmatched. Written as DNA, the CDR3 is TGTGCCAGCAGTGAACGGGGCAGGGGGTTTGACAATGAGCAGTTCTTC. Protein product: CASSERGRGFDNEQFF.

This clone was counted a single time. This chain links TRBV2 with TRBJ2-7; D is unresolved. Germline values: CDR1 SNHLY, CDR2 FYNNEI. V lost 7 bases to trimming and J lost 2 bases, with 15 bases between them. This CDR3 spans 14 amino acids. The CDR3 DNA sequence: TGTGCCAGCAAGTGGGTCCTCGGCCCCTACGAGCAGTACTTC. Residues: CASKWVLGPYEQYF.

This chain joins TRBV12-5 and TRBJ2-1; possibly TRBD2 for D (6 bases). The CDR3 loop spans 14 amino acids. Germline CDR1 LGHNT, CDR2 FRNRAP. V gave up 2 bases and J gave up 7 bases, with 12 bases separating them. DNA for the CDR3: TGTGCTAGTGGTTTGAATCCGGGAGTGAATGAGCAGTTCTTC. Translation: CASGLNPGVNEQFF.

This chain connects TRBV28 to TRBJ2-1; unclear D gene. V was shortened by 6 bases and J by 2 bases, with 8 bases between the two germline ends. The germline gives CDR1 MDHEN, CDR2 SYDVKM. The CDR3 extends over 13 amino acids. Here the CDR3 reads CASSPSPYNEQFF. CDR3 nucleotide sequence: TGTGCCAGCAGCCCATCACCCTACAATGAGCAGTTCTTC.

The chain combines TRBV7-9 with TRBJ2-7, with 13 bases lining up with TRBD2. The CDR3 has 16 residues. Trimming took 6 bases from V and 4 from J; bases not matched to a gene: 9. Germline V gives CDR1 SEHNR, CDR2 FQNEAQ (reference sequence). DNA of the CDR3: TGTGCCAGCAGACGACTAGCGGGAGGTGCCTTTTACGAGCAGTACTTC. Amino acid sequence: CASRRLAGGAFYEQYF.

The chain has TRBV6-1 and TRBJ2-7; 9 nucleotides line up with TRBD2. The CDR3 sequence is 14 residues long. Germline lookup yields CDR1 MNHNS and CDR2 SASEGT. J was trimmed by 4 bases and V by 5 bases; bases with no gene match: 6. The CDR3: CASSPWREGYEQYF. CDR3 sequence (DNA): TGTGCCAGCAGTCCATGGCGGGAGGGGTACGAGCAGTACTTC.

V usage is TRBV9 and J usage is TRBJ1-1, with TRBD1 as a possible D gene (5 bases). The germline gives CDR1 SGDLS, CDR2 YYNGEE. The CDR3 length is 14 residues. V was pared by 2 bases and J by 4 bases, with 12 bases between. The CDR3 nucleotides are TGTGCCAGCAGCGTCACGGGGGGTATCACTGAAGCTTTCTTT. It yields the protein CASSVTGGITEAFF.

This rearrangement joins TRBV9 to TRBJ1-3, with D possibly TRBD1 on 5 matching bases. CDR3 size: 14 residues. Germline V gene sequence: CDR1 SGDLS, CDR2 YYNGEE. V dropped 8 bases and J dropped 3 bases, with 15 bases sitting between them. The chain's CDR3 is CASQQGRGGNTIYF. The CDR3 DNA follows: TGTGCCAGTCAGCAGGGCCGTGGTGGAAACACCATATATTTT. Supplemented by reference TRBV9 and TRBJ1-3, the full variable domain reads DSGVTQTPKHLITATGQRVTLRCSPRSGDLSVYWYQQSLDQGLQFLIQYYNGEERAKGNILERFSAQQFPDLHSELNLSSLELGDSALYFCASQQGRGGNTIYFGEGSWLTVV.

The chain has TRBV7-8 and TRBJ2-7; D is possibly TRBD2 (6 bases). V dropped 0 bases and J dropped 0 bases, with 12 bases sitting between them. Germline CDR1 SGHVS, CDR2 FQNEAQ. The CDR3 has 16 amino acids. CDR3 protein: CASSLAILAFSYEQYF. Written as DNA, the CDR3 is TGTGCCAGCAGCTTAGCTATCCTAGCGTTCTCCTACGAGCAGTACTTC.

The J gene is TRBJ2-7, the V gene TRBV7-6, with 9 nucleotides matching TRBD2. This CDR3 is 15 amino acids long. Germline CDR1 is SGHVS and CDR2 is FNYEAQ. The J segment lost 6 bases and the V segment lost 4 bases, leaving 10 bases of the junction unmatched. In nucleotides, the CDR3 is TGTGCCAGCAGCTACCAGACTAGCGGACGCGCCGAGCAGTACTTC. Protein: CASSYQTSGRAEQYF.